These T cell receptor beta chains were read from a single sample in a study of T-cell memory formation after mild COVID-19. TCRdb called the 5' RACE reads again in MiXCR, with one record for every CDR3 protein. The sample includes 300,000 to 400,000 distinct CDR3 sequences, about a sixth of them seen just once. Sequencing used PBMCs or a T cell subset sorted from them (not recorded which). The receptors were gathered from a man in his late teens or twenties who had mild COVID-19 (a few samples of this study predate the infection). Cell type and time point are not known. The CDR3 runs from the conserved cysteine through the conserved F or W. A D gene is named only where the DNA matches it firmly. Clone size appears in some rows only: once, few, many, or a class for an expanded clone.

clone_size | j_call | v_call | d_call | cdr3_length | cdr3_nt | cdr3_aa
- | TRBJ2-5 | TRBV7-9 | TRBD2 | 17 | TGTGCCAGCAGCTCACCCTATGGAGCGGGGGTCCAAGAGACCCAGTACTTC | CASSSPYGAGVQETQYF
few | TRBJ2-1 | TRBV29-1 | - | 13 | TGCAGCGTTGCCCCTAGCTCCTACAATGAGCAGTTCTTC | CSVAPSSYNEQFF
few | TRBJ1-1 | TRBV13 | - | 11 | TGTGCCAGCAGCCCGGGTTGGGGAGCCTTCTTT | CASSPGWGAFF
- | TRBJ1-1 | TRBV7-9 | - | 13 | TGTGCCAGCATCCTGGCGCAGAACACTGAAGCTTTCTTT | CASILAQNTEAFF
- | TRBJ1-2 | TRBV20-1 | - | 9 | TGCAGTGCCGGAGGGGGCTACACCTTC | CSAGGGYTF
few | TRBJ2-1 | TRBV5-1 | - | 16 | TGCGCCAGCTCGCCGGGGTTGGGGGTGGCCTACAATGAGCAGTTCTTC | CASSPGLGVAYNEQFF
- | TRBJ1-1 | TRBV20-1 | - | 11 | TGCAGTGCTAGAAGCCTCACTGAAGCTTTCTTT | CSARSLTEAFF
few | TRBJ1-5 | TRBV19 | - | 14 | TGTGCCAGTAGTATGGGTGGGGGCAGTCAGCCCCAGCATTTT | CASSMGGGSQPQHF
few | TRBJ2-7 | TRBV20-1 | TRBD2 | 16 | TGCAGTGCTAGAAGCGACCCCCGCGGGGGTAAAGGCGAGCAGTACTTC | CSARSDPRGGKGEQYF
- | TRBJ2-5 | TRBV5-1 | - | 13 | TGCGCCAGCAATCTGGATCTAGAAGAGACCCAGTACTTC | CASNLDLEETQYF
few | TRBJ2-7 | TRBV5-1 | TRBD1 | 15 | TGCGCCAGCAGCCTAACGGGACAGCGAGCCTACGAGCAGTACTTC | CASSLTGQRAYEQYF
few | TRBJ2-4 | TRBV14 | - | 14 | TGTGCCAGCAGCCAGGGTGTCTCCAAAAACATTCAGTACTTC | CASSQGVSKNIQYF
once | TRBJ2-3 | TRBV5-1 | - | 15 | TGCGCCACCTCTGTCGGGACAAGAAGCACAGATACGCAGTATTTT | CATSVGTRSTDTQYF
- | TRBJ2-1 | TRBV6-5 | TRBD2 | 14 | TGTGCCAGCAAACCGGGACTAGTTTCCAATGAGCAGTTCTTC | CASKPGLVSNEQFF
few | TRBJ2-1 | TRBV7-6 | - | 15 | TGTGCCAGCAGCTTACCCCTGGGACTTCATAATGAGCAGTTCTTC | CASSLPLGLHNEQFF
- | TRBJ2-5 | TRBV6-5 | TRBD2 | 14 | TGTGCCAGCAGCCCCGGGGGGGCCCGGGAGACCCAGTACTTC | CASSPGGARETQYF
few | TRBJ1-1 | TRBV6-5 | - | 14 | TGTGCCAGCAGTTTTGCGGCAATGAACACTGAAGCTTTCTTT | CASSFAAMNTEAFF
few | TRBJ1-1 | TRBV28 | - | 14 | TGTGCCAGCAGTCAATATCCGGGGCAGACTGAAGCTTTCTTT | CASSQYPGQTEAFF
many | TRBJ2-3 | TRBV7-2 | - | 12 | TGTGCCAGCAGCTCCCTGGGGGATACGCAGTATTTT | CASSSLGDTQYF
- | TRBJ1-5 | TRBV19 | TRBD1 | 15 | TGTGCCAGTAGTCGCCGGGACAGGGACGAACAGCCCCAGCATTTT | CASSRRDRDEQPQHF
many | TRBJ2-4 | TRBV4-1 | TRBD2 | 17 | TGCGCCAGCAGCGGCCTAGCGGGGGGACTAGCCAAAAACATTCAGTACTTC | CASSGLAGGLAKNIQYF
few | TRBJ2-3 | TRBV6-1 | - | 13 | TGTGCCAGCAGTGTAGAGGGCGGTTCTACGCAGTATTTT | CASSVEGGSTQYF
- | TRBJ2-7 | TRBV18 | - | 14 | TGTGCCAGCTCACCGGGCCTTATCGTCTACGAGCAGTACTTC | CASSPGLIVYEQYF
few | TRBJ2-2 | TRBV7-6 | - | 16 | TGTGCCAGCAGCTTATACAGCAGCACGAACACCGGGGAGCTGTTTTTT | CASSLYSSTNTGELFF